This TCR beta chain was sequenced in a study of shared T cell receptors in the human thymus. CDR3 length: 16 residues. The V gene's germline CDR1 is SGDLS and CDR2 YYNGEE. Trimming took off 0 bases at V and 4 bases at J, with 13 bases between the two ends. The assay was immunoSEQ multiplex PCR, and TCRdb's table has in-frame clones only and misses some. Of 450,000 to 650,000 clones listed, around 78% are singletons. The same specimen was also included in a second study, on human thymus T cells. As that report states: Resections that were taken during corrective heart surgery supplied the thymus tissue.

Specimen: thymocytes. This TCR derives from a boy less than two years old with a congenital heart defect. The chain uses TRBV9 and TRBJ1-4; D is ambiguous. CDR3 in DNA: TGTGCCAGCAGCGTAGGGTTAAGAGGGTTTAATGAAAAACTGTTTTTT. Translated: CASSVGLRGFNEKLFF. The variable domain in full, with the rest retrieved from reference TRBV9 and TRBJ1-4, is DSGVTQTPKHLITATGQRVTLRCSPRSGDLSVYWYQQSLDQGLQFLIQYYNGEERAKGNILERFSAQQFPDLHSELNLSSLELGDSALYFCASSVGLRGFNEKLFFGSGTQLSVL.